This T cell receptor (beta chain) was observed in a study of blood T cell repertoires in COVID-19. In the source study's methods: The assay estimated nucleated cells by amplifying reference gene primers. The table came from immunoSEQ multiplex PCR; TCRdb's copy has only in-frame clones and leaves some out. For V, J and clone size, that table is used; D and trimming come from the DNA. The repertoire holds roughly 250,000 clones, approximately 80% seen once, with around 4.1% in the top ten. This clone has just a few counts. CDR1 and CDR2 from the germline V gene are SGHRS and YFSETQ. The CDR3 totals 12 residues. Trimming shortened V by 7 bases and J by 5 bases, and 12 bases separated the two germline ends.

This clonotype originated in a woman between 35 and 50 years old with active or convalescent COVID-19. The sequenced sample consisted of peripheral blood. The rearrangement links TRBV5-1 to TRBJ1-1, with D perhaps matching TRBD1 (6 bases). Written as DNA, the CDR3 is TGCGCCAGCTCCGGACAGACAACTGAAGCTTTCTTT. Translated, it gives CASSGQTTEAFF. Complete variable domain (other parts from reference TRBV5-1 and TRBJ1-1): KAGVTQTPRYLIKTRGQQVTLSCSPISGHRSVSWYQQTPGQGLQFLFEYFSETQRNKGNFPGRFSGRQFSNSRSEMNVSTLELGDSALYLCASSGQTTEAFFGQGTRLTVV.